There are many counts of the clone carrying this T cell receptor (beta chain). Its cognate antigen is unknown. The sample comes from a study of identical twins. Study-wide findings and caveats: A partial confounding effect on zero-insertion analyses could come from invariant MAIT and iNKT cells. Findings depended on cross-sectional statistics rather than tracking the same donors.

Per germline, CDR1 KGHDR and CDR2 SFDVKD. This CDR3 has 14 residues. V was pared by 7 bases and J by 5 bases, with 6 bases of the junction left unmatched. Template switching added a universal primer site, and cDNA bore unique molecular identifiers. Each CDR3 protein gets one entry after TCRdb re-called the 5' RACE reads with MiXCR. The sample includes about 240,000 distinct CDR3 sequences, about an eighth seen only once; the top ten take about 3.9%. The same specimen was also included in a second study, on yellow fever vaccine responses in identical twins.

The clonotype comes from a woman aged 18-29 years in good health. This chain connects TRBV24-1 to TRBJ2-5; 10 bases fit TRBD1. Source material: memory (CD45RO+) T cells sorted from blood. The CDR3 region is CATRQTGGGETQYF. In nucleotides, the CDR3 is TGTGCCACCAGGCAGACAGGGGGCGGGGAGACCCAGTACTTC.